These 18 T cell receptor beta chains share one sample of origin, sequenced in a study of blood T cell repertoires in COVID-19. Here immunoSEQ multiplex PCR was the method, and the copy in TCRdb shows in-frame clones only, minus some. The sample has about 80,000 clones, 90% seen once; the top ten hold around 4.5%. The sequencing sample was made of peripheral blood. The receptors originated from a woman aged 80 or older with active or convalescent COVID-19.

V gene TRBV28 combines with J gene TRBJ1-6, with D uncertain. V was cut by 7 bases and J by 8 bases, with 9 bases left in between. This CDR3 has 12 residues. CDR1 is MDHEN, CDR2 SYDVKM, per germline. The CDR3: CASKTSDSPLHF. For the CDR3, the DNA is TGTGCCAGCAAGACCAGCGATTCACCCCTCCACTTT.

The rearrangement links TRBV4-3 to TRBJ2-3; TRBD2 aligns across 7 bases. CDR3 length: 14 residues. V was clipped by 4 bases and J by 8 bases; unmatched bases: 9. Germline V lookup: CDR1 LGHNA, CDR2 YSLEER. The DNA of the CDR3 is TGCGCCAGCAGCCGGACTAGAGTCATAGGTACGCAGTATTTT. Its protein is CASSRTRVIGTQYF.

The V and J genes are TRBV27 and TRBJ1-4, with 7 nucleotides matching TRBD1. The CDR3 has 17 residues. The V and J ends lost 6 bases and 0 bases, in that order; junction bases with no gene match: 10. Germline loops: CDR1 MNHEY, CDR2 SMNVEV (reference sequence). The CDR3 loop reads CASSPTGAPATNEKLFF. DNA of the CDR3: TGTGCCAGCAGCCCCACAGGGGCCCCCGCAACTAATGAAAAACTGTTTTTT. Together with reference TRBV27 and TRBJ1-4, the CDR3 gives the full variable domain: EAQVTQNPRYLITVTGKKLTVTCSQNMNHEYMSWYRQDPGLGLRQIYYSMNVEVTDKGDVPEGYKVSRKEKRNFPLILESPSPNQTSLYFCASSPTGAPATNEKLFFGSGTQLSVL.

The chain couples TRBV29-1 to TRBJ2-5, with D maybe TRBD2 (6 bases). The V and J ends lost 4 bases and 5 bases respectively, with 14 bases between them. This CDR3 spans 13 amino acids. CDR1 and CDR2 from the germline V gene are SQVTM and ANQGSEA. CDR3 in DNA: TGCAGCGTTGTTGGGGCGGGAAGTGAGACCCAGTACTTC. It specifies CSVVGAGSETQYF.

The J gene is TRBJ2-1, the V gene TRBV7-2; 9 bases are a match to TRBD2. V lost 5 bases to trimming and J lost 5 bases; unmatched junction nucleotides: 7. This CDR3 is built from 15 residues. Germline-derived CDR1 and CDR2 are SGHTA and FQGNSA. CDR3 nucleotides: TGTGCCAGCAGCCCCGGACTAGCGAGAGACAATGAGCAGTTCTTC. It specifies CASSPGLARDNEQFF.

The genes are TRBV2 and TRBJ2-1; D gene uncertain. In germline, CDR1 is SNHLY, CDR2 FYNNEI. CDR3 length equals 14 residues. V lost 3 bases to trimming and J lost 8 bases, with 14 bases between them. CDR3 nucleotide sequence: TGTGCCAGCAGTGACTTTACTTCGGCGGATGAGCAGTTCTTC. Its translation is CASSDFTSADEQFF.

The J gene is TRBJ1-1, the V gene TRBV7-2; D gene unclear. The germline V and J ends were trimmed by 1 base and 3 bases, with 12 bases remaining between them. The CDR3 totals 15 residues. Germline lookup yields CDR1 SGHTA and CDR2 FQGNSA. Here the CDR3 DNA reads TGTGCCAGCAGCTTAGATGTGCTTACGGACACTGAAGCTTTCTTT. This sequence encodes CASSLDVLTDTEAFF.

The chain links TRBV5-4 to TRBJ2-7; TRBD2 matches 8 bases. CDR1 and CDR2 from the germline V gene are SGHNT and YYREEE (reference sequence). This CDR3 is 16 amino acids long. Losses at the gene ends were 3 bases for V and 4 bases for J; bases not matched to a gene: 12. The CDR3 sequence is CASSSRPAGAGYEQYF. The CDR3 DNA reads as TGTGCCAGCAGCTCCCGCCCAGCGGGGGCTGGATACGAGCAGTACTTC.

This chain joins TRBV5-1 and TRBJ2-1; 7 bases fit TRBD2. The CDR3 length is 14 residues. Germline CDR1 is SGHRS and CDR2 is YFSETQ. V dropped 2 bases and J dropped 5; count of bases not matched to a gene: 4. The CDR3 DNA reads TGCGCCAGCAGCTTCGGGGGGAAGAACAATGAGCAGTTCTTC. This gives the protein CASSFGGKNNEQFF.

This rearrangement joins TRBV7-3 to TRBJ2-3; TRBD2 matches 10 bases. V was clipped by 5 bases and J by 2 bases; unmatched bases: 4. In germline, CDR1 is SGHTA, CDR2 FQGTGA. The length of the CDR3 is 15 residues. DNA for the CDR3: TGTGCCAGCAGCCAAGCGGGAGGGGCCACAGATACGCAGTATTTT. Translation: CASSQAGGATDTQYF.

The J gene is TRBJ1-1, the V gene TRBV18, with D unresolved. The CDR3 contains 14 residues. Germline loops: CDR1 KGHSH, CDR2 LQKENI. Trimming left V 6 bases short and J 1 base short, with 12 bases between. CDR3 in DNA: TGTGCCAGCTCGCGAGTACGGGGGAACACTGAAGCTTTCTTT. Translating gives CASSRVRGNTEAFF.

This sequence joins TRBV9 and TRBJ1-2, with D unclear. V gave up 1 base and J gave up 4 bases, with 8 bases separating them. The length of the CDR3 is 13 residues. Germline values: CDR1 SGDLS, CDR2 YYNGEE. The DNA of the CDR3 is TGTGCCAGCAGCGTATTACCAGGCTATGGCTACACCTTC. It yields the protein CASSVLPGYGYTF.

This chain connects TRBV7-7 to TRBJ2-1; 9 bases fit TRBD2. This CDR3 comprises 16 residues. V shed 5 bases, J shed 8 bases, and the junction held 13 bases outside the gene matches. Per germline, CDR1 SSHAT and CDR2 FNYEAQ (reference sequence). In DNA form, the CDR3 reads TGTGCCAGCAGCCCAGGTCGGGCGGGAGGGGGCCATGAGCAGTTCTTC. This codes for CASSPGRAGGGHEQFF.

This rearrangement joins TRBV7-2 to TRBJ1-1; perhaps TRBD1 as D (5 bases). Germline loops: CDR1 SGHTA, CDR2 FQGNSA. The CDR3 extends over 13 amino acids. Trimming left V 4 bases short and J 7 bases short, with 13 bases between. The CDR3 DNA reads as TGTGCCAGCAGCTCCCGACCAGGGTTTGAAGCTTTCTTT. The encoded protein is CASSSRPGFEAFF.

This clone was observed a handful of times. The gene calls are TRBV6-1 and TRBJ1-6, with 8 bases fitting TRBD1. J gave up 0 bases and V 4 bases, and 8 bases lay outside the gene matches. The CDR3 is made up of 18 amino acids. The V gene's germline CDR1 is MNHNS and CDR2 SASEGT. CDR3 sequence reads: CASSGWGQASSYNSPLHF. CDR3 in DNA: TGTGCCAGCAGTGGGTGGGGACAGGCGAGCTCCTATAATTCACCCCTCCACTTT.

CDR3 nucleotide sequence: TGTGCCAGCAGCCCCGCAGTGAACACTGAAGCTTTCTTT. Protein: CASSPAVNTEAFF. This chain uses TRBV3-1 (or the pseudogene TRBV3-2) with TRBJ1-1; D remains unclear. There are 13 residues in the CDR3. Trimming left V 4 bases short and J 0 bases short, with 6 bases between. Germline V CDR1 and CDR2: LGHDT, YNNKEL (reference sequence).

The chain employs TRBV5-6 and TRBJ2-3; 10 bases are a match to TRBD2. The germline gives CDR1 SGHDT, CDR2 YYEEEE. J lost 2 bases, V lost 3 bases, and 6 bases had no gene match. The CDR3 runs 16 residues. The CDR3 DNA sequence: TGTGCCAGCAGCTCCTTAGCGGGAGGACCCACAGATACGCAGTATTTT. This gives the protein CASSSLAGGPTDTQYF.

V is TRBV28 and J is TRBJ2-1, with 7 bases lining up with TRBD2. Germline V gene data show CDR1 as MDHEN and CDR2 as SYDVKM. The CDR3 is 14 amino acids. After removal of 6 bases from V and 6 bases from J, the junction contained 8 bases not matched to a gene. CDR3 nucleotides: TGTGCCAGCAGCCCGCCCGGGGGGTTCAATGAGCAGTTCTTC. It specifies CASSPPGGFNEQFF.